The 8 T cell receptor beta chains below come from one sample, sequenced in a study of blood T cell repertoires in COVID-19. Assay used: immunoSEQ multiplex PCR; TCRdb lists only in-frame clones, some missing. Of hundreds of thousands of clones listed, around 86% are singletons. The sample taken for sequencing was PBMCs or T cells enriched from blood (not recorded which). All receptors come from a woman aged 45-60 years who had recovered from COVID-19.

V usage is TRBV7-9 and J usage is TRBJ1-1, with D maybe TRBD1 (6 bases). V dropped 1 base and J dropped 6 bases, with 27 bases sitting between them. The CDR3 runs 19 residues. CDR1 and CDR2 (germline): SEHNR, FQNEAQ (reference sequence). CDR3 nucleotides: TGTGCCAGCAGCTTAGTCCGATGGCCCATTAATACAGGGACCCCTGAAGCTTTCTTT. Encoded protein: CASSLVRWPINTGTPEAFF.

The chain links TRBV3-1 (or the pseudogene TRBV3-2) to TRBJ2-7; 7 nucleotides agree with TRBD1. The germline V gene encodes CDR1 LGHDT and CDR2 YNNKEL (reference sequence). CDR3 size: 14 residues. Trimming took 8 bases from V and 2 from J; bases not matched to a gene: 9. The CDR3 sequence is CASGATGLPYEQYF. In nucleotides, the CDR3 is TGTGCCAGCGGTGCGACAGGGTTACCCTACGAGCAGTACTTC.

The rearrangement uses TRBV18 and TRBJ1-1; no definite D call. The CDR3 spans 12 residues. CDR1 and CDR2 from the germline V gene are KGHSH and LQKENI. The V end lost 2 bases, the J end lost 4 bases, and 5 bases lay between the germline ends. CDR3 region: CASSPERTEAFF. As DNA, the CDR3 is TGTGCCAGCTCACCAGAGCGCACTGAAGCTTTCTTT.

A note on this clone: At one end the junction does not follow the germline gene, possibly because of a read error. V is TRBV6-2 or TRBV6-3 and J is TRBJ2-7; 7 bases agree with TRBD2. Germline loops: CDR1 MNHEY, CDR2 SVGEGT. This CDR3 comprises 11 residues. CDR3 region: CASSSGGAANF. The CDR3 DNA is TGTGCCAGCAGTTCGGGGGGAGCGGCAAACTTC.

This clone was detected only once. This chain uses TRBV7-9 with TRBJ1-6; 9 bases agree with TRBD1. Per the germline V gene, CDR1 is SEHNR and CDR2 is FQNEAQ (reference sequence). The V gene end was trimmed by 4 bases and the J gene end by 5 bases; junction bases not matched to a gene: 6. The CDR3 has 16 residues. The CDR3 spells CASSSGQGKDNSPLHF. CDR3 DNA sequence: TGTGCCAGCAGCTCAGGACAGGGGAAAGATAATTCACCCCTCCACTTT.

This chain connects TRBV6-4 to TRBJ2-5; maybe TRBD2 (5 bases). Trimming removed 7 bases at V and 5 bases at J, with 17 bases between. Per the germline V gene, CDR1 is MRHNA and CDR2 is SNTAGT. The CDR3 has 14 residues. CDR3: CASKSSRRRETQYF. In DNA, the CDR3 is TGTGCCAGCAAGTCGTCCCGGAGGAGGGAGACCCAGTACTTC.

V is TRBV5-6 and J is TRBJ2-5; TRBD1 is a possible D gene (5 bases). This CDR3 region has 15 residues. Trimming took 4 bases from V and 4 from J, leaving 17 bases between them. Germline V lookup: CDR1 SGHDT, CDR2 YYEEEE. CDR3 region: CASSNQGSGGETQYF. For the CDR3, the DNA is TGTGCCAGCAGCAACCAGGGTTCCGGTGGAGAGACCCAGTACTTC. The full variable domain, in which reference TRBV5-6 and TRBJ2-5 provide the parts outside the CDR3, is DAGVTQSPTHLIKTRGQQVTLRCSPKSGHDTVSWYQQALGQGPQFIFQYYEEEERQRGNFPDRFSGHQFPNYSSELNVNALLLGDSALYLCASSNQGSGGETQYFGPGTRLLVL.

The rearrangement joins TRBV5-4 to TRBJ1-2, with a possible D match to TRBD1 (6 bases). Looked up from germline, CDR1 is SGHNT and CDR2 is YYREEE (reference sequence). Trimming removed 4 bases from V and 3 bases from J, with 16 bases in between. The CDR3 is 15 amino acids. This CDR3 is CASSGAGARDYGYTF. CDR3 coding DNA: TGTGCCAGCAGCGGGGCGGGGGCCCGAGACTATGGCTACACCTTC.